The T cell receptor (beta chain) described here comes from a study of blood T cell repertoires in COVID-19. Study as a whole: Italy, Spain and the United States were the sources of the convalescent and acute COVID-19 samples.

The CDR3 is 15 amino acids. CDR1 is KGHSH, CDR2 LQKENI, per germline. V dropped 2 bases and J dropped 4 bases, with 14 bases sitting between them. Some clones are missing from TCRdb's copy, which holds only in-frame ones; the method was immunoSEQ multiplex PCR. Counted here are roughly 100,000 clones, approximately 84% occurring once; the ten biggest clones make up 8.5% to 10%. This receptor was taken from a man in his forties with active or convalescent COVID-19. Sequencing was carried out using peripheral blood. The rearrangement uses TRBV18 and TRBJ2-5; tentatively, D is TRBD1 (5 bases). The DNA for the CDR3 is TGTGCCAGCTCACCATCCGCTACAGGCCGAGAGACCCAGTACTTC. Its translation: CASSPSATGRETQYF.